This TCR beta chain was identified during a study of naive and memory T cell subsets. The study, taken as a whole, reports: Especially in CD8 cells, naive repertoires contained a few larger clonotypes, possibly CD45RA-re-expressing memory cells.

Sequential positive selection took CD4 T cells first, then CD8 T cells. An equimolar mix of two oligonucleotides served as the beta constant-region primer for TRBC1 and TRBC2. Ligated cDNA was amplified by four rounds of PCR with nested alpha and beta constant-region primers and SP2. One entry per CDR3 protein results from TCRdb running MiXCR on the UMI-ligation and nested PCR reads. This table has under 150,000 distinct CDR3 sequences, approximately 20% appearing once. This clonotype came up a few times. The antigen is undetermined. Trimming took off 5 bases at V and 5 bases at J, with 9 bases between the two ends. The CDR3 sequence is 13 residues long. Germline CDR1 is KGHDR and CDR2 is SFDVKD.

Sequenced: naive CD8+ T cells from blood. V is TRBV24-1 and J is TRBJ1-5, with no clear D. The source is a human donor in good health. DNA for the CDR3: TGTGCCACCAGTGGGGAGGGATATCAGCCCCAGCATTTT. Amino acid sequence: CATSGEGYQPQHF.